These 30 T cell receptor beta chains share one sample of origin, sequenced in a study of T cell repertoires in cytomegalovirus infection. In TCRdb, the reads were re-called with MiXCR into one record per CDR3 protein. This table holds some 300,000 distinct CDR3 sequences, roughly an eighth found once. The sample consisted of PBMCs. The receptors derive from a human donor in good health (CMV status not recorded). Some clones in this sample may be carry-over from other donors' samples.

This clonotype has just a few counts. The chain recombines TRBV29-1 with TRBJ2-1; D perhaps matches TRBD2 (6 bases). CDR3 length: 15 amino acids. The V end lost 1 base, the J end lost 9 bases, and 19 bases lay between the germline ends. Looked up from germline, CDR1 is SQVTM and CDR2 is ANQGSEA. CDR3: CSVEGLVLVGGEQFF. In DNA form, the CDR3 reads TGCAGCGTTGAAGGCCTAGTTTTGGTGGGGGGTGAGCAGTTCTTC.

The V and J genes are TRBV14 and TRBJ1-3, with D unresolved. The CDR3 runs 17 residues. Germline assignment: CDR1 SGHDN and CDR2 FVKESK. The V and J ends lost 4 bases and 3 bases respectively, with 19 bases between them. As DNA, the CDR3 is TGTGCCAGCAGCCCCCTCGGCGGGCTGCTGCTTGGAAACACCATATATTTT. Residues: CASSPLGGLLLGNTIYF.

This clonotype was detected ten times or more. The chain combines TRBV11-2 with TRBJ2-3; no reliable D call. CDR1 is SGHAT, CDR2 FQNNGV, per germline. There are 12 residues in the CDR3. Trimming left V 5 bases short and J 3 bases short, with 6 bases between. The CDR3 DNA is TGTGCCAGCAGCGCTAGTACAGATACGCAGTATTTT. It encodes CASSASTDTQYF.

V gene TRBV5-1 combines with J gene TRBJ2-7, with a weak D call TRBD2 (5 bases). From germline, CDR1 is SGHRS and CDR2 YFSETQ. Trimming pared 4 bases from V and 4 bases from J, leaving 9 bases between. The CDR3 length is 12 residues. The CDR3 reads CASSRTQYEQYF. The CDR3, as DNA: TGCGCCAGCAGCCGGACTCAATACGAGCAGTACTTC.

In this sample, this clonotype turned up a few times. This rearrangement joins TRBV4-1 to TRBJ1-5; D remains unclear. The germline V gene encodes CDR1 MGHRA and CDR2 YSYEKL. The CDR3 covers 15 residues. Trimming cost V 0 bases and J 3 bases, with 9 bases left between them. CDR3 coding DNA: TGCGCCAGCAGCCAAGATGGCCGAAACAATCAGCCCCAGCATTTT. Residues: CASSQDGRNNQPQHF.

The genes are TRBV7-2 and TRBJ2-5; the D is unclear. The CDR3 spans 16 residues. V lost 7 bases and J lost 5, with 23 bases in between. CDR1 is SGHTA and CDR2 is FQGNSA in the germline V gene. The CDR3 reads CASTPLIAVPGETQYF. The CDR3 bases are TGTGCCAGCACCCCTCTAATAGCCGTACCCGGGGAGACCCAGTACTTC.

This clonotype was picked up many times. The chain employs TRBV7-6 and TRBJ2-1; 8 positions agree with TRBD2. The CDR3 spans 14 residues. Germline CDR1 SGHVS, CDR2 FNYEAQ. V was pared by 6 bases and J by 7 bases, with 8 bases of the junction left unmatched. CDR3 sequence reads: CASSPEASGNEQFF. CDR3 bases: TGTGCCAGCAGTCCCGAAGCTAGCGGGAATGAGCAGTTCTTC.

In its sample, this clonotype was seen many times. This chain uses TRBV7-3 with TRBJ2-2, with 8 nucleotides matching TRBD2. Germline CDR1 and CDR2: SGHTA and FQGTGA. V trimming: 4 bases; J trimming: 4 bases; junction bases outside the gene matches: 8. This CDR3 has 16 residues. The CDR3 sequence: CASSSLAAPGTGELFF. CDR3 nucleotides: TGTGCCAGCAGCTCACTAGCGGCGCCGGGCACCGGGGAGCTGTTTTTT.

The chain recombines TRBV20-1 with TRBJ1-2, with D unresolved. Trimming stripped 3 bases from V and 2 bases from J, with 16 bases between. Germline V gene sequence: CDR1 DFQATT, CDR2 SNEGSKA (reference sequence). The CDR3 runs 15 residues. In nucleotides, the CDR3 is TGCAGTGCTAGCGGGTGGGAGGGAGGGAACTATGGCTACACCTTC. Amino acids: CSASGWEGGNYGYTF.

This clonotype was observed many times. CDR3 amino acids: CASSLGASWETQYF. In DNA form, the CDR3 reads TGTGCCAGCAGCTTGGGGGCCAGCTGGGAGACCCAGTACTTC. The V gene is TRBV7-9, the J gene TRBJ2-5, with D perhaps TRBD1 (6 bases). Looked up from germline, CDR1 is SEHNR and CDR2 is FQNEAQ (reference sequence). V was pared by 3 bases and J by 5 bases, with 13 bases between. The CDR3 covers 14 residues.

This clonotype showed up just a few times. The gene calls are TRBV10-2 and TRBJ1-1; D ambiguous. The ends were cut back, 3 bases at V and 5 bases at J, with 13 bases in the middle. There are 14 residues in the CDR3. Germline V gene lookup returns CDR1 WSHSY and CDR2 SAAADI. The chain's CDR3 is CASSEPGMVTEAFF. The DNA for the CDR3 is TGCGCCAGCAGTGAACCGGGGATGGTAACTGAAGCTTTCTTT.

This clonotype has at least ten counts. The chain has TRBV20-1 and TRBJ2-7; maybe TRBD1 (6 bases). The CDR3 is 14 amino acids. Per the germline V gene, CDR1 is DFQATT and CDR2 is SNEGSKA (reference sequence). With 1 base removed from V and 6 bases from J, the gap between germline ends came to 16 bases. CDR3 loop: CSARGGQGPIEQYF. CDR3 DNA sequence: TGCAGTGCTAGAGGGGGGCAGGGACCGATCGAGCAGTACTTC.

This clonotype was seen repeatedly, ten times or more. The germline gene is not matched at one end of the junction; a read error may be the cause. CDR3 residues: CASSLAGTVEEKLFF. CDR3 sequence (DNA): TGTGCCAGCAGCCTAGCCGGGACAGTAGAAGAAAAACTGTTTTTT. The chain joins TRBV7-2 to TRBJ1-4; 7 nucleotides agree with TRBD1. The germline gives CDR1 SGHTA, CDR2 FQGNSA. The CDR3 contains 15 residues.

This clonotype was counted ten times or more. The CDR3 bases are TGTGCCAGCAGTACTAGCGGGAGGCGAACTGAGCAGTACTTC. Protein sequence: CASSTSGRRTEQYF. This sequence joins TRBV28 and TRBJ2-7; 12 bases match TRBD2. CDR1 and CDR2 from the germline V gene are MDHEN and SYDVKM. V lost 5 bases to trimming and J lost 7 bases; unmatched junction nucleotides: 6. The CDR3 covers 14 residues.

This clonotype occurred many times. The chain has TRBV7-8 and TRBJ2-1; D tentatively fits TRBD1 or TRBD2 (6 bases each). This CDR3 is built from 16 residues. CDR1 is SGHVS, CDR2 FQNEAQ, per germline. V lost 8 bases and J lost 6, with 23 bases in between. Here the CDR3 DNA reads TGTGCCAGCGCGGGACCCCCGTACAGGGCTCCCAATGAGCAGTTCTTC. Its protein is CASAGPPYRAPNEQFF.

This clonotype showed up just a few times. The genes are TRBV6-5 and TRBJ1-5; possibly TRBD1 for D (6 bases). The germline V and J ends were trimmed by 5 bases and 1 base, with 15 bases remaining between them. Germline V gene data show CDR1 as MNHEY and CDR2 as SVGAGI. This CDR3 contains 16 residues. CDR3 amino acids: CASSPWTDWSNQPQHF. The CDR3 region has the DNA TGTGCCAGCAGTCCATGGACAGATTGGAGCAATCAGCCCCAGCATTTT.

In this sample, this clonotype turned up many times. The chain links TRBV7-9 to TRBJ1-1; 9 bases are shared with TRBD1. The V gene end was trimmed by 4 bases and the J gene end by 4 bases; junction bases not matched to a gene: 13. Per germline, CDR1 SEHNR and CDR2 FQNEAQ (reference sequence). There are 17 residues in the CDR3. The DNA for the CDR3 is TGTGCCAGCAGCTCGATACCGGGACAGGGTATGGGCACTGAAGCTTTCTTT. Translated: CASSSIPGQGMGTEAFF. Based on the CDR3 plus reference TRBV7-9 and TRBJ1-1, the full variable domain is DTGVSQNPRHKITKRGQNVTFRCDPISEHNRLYWYRQTLGQGPEFLTYFQNEAQLEKSRLLSDRFSAERPKGSFSTLEIQRTEQGDSAMYLCASSSIPGQGMGTEAFFGQGTRLTVV.

This clonotype has a handful of counts. The CDR3 is CSARGTFRTEAFF. CDR3 coding DNA: TGCAGTGCTAGGGGGACGTTTCGCACTGAAGCTTTCTTT. The rearrangement joins TRBV20-1 to TRBJ1-1, with D maybe TRBD1 (5 bases). V lost 3 bases, J lost 4 bases, and 12 bases lay in between. Germline CDR1 is DFQATT and CDR2 is SNEGSKA (reference sequence). The CDR3 spans 13 residues.

The chain carries TRBV20-1 and TRBJ2-7, with 8 bases matching TRBD2. V lost 0 bases, J lost 6 bases, and 4 bases stayed unmatched. The germline CDR1 and CDR2 sequences are DFQATT and SNEGSKA (reference sequence). The CDR3 runs to 13 residues. The CDR3 DNA reads TGCAGTGCTAGAGATCGAACTAGCGGCGAGCAGTACTTC. This encodes CSARDRTSGEQYF.

The V gene is TRBV7-9, the J gene TRBJ1-4, with D possibly matching TRBD1 (6 bases). The CDR3 spans 16 residues. Per the germline V gene, CDR1 is SEHNR and CDR2 is FQNEAQ (reference sequence). V was cut by 0 bases and J by 8 bases, with 16 bases left in between. CDR3 in amino acids: CASSLADRLVPEKLFF. DNA of the CDR3: TGTGCCAGCAGCTTAGCAGACAGGCTGGTACCCGAAAAACTGTTTTTT.

This clonotype was recorded many times. The chain is built from TRBV11-2 and TRBJ2-7, with D maybe TRBD2 (5 bases). CDR3 size: 13 residues. Germline V gives CDR1 SGHAT, CDR2 FQNNGV. Trimming took 1 base from V and 6 from J, leaving 10 bases between them. CDR3: CASSLVVGSEQYF. DNA for the CDR3: TGTGCCAGCAGCTTAGTGGTTGGGAGCGAGCAGTACTTC. Looking up the rest from reference TRBV11-2 and TRBJ2-7 gives the full variable domain: EAGVAQSPRYKIIEKRQSVAFWCNPISGHATLYWYQQILGQGPKLLIQFQNNGVVDDSQLPKDRFSAERLKGVDSTLKIQPAKLEDSAVYLCASSLVVGSEQYFGPGTRLTVT.

The chain recombines TRBV2 with TRBJ2-6; TRBD1 matches at 7 bases. V dropped 5 bases and J dropped 0; count of bases not matched to a gene: 16. This CDR3 has 20 residues. Germline V gene lookup returns CDR1 SNHLY and CDR2 FYNNEI. CDR3 in DNA: TGTGCCAGCAGTCATCTTACGACAGGGAGTTCACCCTCTGGGGCCAACGTCCTGACTTTC. It yields the protein CASSHLTTGSSPSGANVLTF.

The V call is TRBV25-1, the J call TRBJ2-1, with D possibly called TRBD1 or TRBD2 (5 bases each). This CDR3 is 16 amino acids long. CDR1 and CDR2 (germline): MGHDK, SYGVNS. The ends were cut back, 1 base at V and 0 bases at J, with 10 bases in the middle. The CDR3 nucleotides are TGTGCCAGCAGTGAATTGGGGGACCTCTCCTACAATGAGCAGTTCTTC. Its translation is CASSELGDLSYNEQFF.

This clonotype was detected many times. The chain employs TRBV27 and TRBJ2-1; possible D gene TRBD2, 6 bases. The V and J ends lost 1 base and 10 bases respectively, with 26 bases between them. This CDR3 comprises 18 residues. Germline CDR1 is MNHEY and CDR2 is SMNVEV (reference sequence). CDR3 loop: CASSLYSLYSQGGGEQFF. The CDR3, as DNA: TGTGCCAGCAGTTTATATAGCTTATACTCTCAGGGAGGAGGCGAGCAGTTCTTC.

This clonotype has only a few counts. The chain couples TRBV27 to TRBJ1-6; TRBD1 might be the D (5 bases). This CDR3 has 15 amino acids. Trimming left V 4 bases short and J 9 bases short, with 16 bases between. Germline V gene lookup returns CDR1 MNHEY and CDR2 SMNVEV (reference sequence). This chain's CDR3 is CASSSVVGVGSPLHF. CDR3 sequence (DNA): TGTGCCAGCAGTTCTGTGGTAGGGGTTGGTTCACCCCTCCACTTT.

This clonotype was detected only a few times. The J gene is TRBJ1-1, the V gene TRBV7-9, with no clear D. Germline assignment: CDR1 SEHNR and CDR2 FQNEAQ (reference sequence). The CDR3 is made up of 12 amino acids. Trimming stripped 4 bases from V and 5 bases from J, with 8 bases between. CDR3 residues: CASSWVETEAFF. CDR3 nucleotides: TGTGCCAGCAGCTGGGTGGAGACTGAAGCTTTCTTT.

This clonotype showed up many times. The chain uses TRBV6-2 or TRBV6-3 and TRBJ2-1; maybe TRBD2 (6 bases). V was trimmed by 2 bases and J by 8 bases, leaving 25 bases between them. CDR1 and CDR2 from the germline V gene are MNHEY and SVGEGT. This CDR3 is 18 amino acids long. This chain's CDR3 is CASSYEAGGPLVGHEQFF. For the CDR3, the DNA is TGTGCCAGCAGTTACGAAGCGGGCGGCCCTTTGGTTGGCCATGAGCAGTTCTTC.

This clonotype occurred a few times. J is TRBJ2-3 and V is TRBV7-8; TRBD2 agrees at 16 bases. The CDR3 contains 14 residues. CDR1 is SGHVS and CDR2 is FQNEAQ in the germline V gene. V was clipped by 6 bases and J by 8 bases; unmatched bases: 2. The CDR3 coding sequence is TGTGCCAGCAGAGGGACTAGCGGGGGGGGTACGCAGTATTTT. Amino acids: CASRGTSGGGTQYF.

The chain couples TRBV7-8 to TRBJ2-1, with 12 bases identical to TRBD2. The CDR3 runs to 16 residues. V shed 2 bases and J 7 bases; nucleotides not matched to a gene: 6. The germline V gene has CDR1 SGHVS and CDR2 FQNEAQ. CDR3 sequence (DNA): TGTGCCAGCAGCTTACCGACTAGCGGGGGTGCGAATGAGCAGTTCTTC. Protein product: CASSLPTSGGANEQFF.

This clonotype has more than one count but fewer than ten. This CDR3 reads CSAPSGTERLFF. In DNA form, the CDR3 reads TGCAGTGCTCCGTCGGGGACCGAACGGCTGTTTTTT. This chain joins TRBV20-1 and TRBJ1-4; possibly TRBD1 for D (5 bases). CDR1 is DFQATT, CDR2 SNEGSKA, per germline (reference sequence). This CDR3 contains 12 residues. V was pared by 5 bases and J by 14 bases, with 18 bases between.